Following are 32 T cell receptor beta chains from one sample sequenced in a study of T cells in Graves' hyperthyroidism and ophthalmopathy. Using RNA transcripts as the source, TCR beta CDR3 regions were amplified. The HTBI primer set served for first-round RT-PCR of the TCR CDR3. TCRdb fed the multiplex PCR reads into MiXCR, producing one record per CDR3 protein. The sample lists around 600,000 distinct CDR3 sequences; approximately 15% were seen once. The source material was blood. The receptor set was obtained from a woman aged 18-35 years with Graves' ophthalmopathy.

This clonotype was seen many times. As DNA, the CDR3 is TGTGCCAGCACCGCGGGATTTCTTCCTGAAGCTTTCTTT. It encodes CASTAGFLPEAFF. The rearrangement joins TRBV25-1 to TRBJ1-1, with unresolved D. The germline V and J ends were trimmed by 7 bases and 6 bases, with 15 bases remaining between them. This CDR3 region has 13 residues. Germline V gene data show CDR1 as MGHDK and CDR2 as SYGVNS. The full variable domain, in which reference TRBV25-1 and TRBJ1-1 provide the parts outside the CDR3, is EADIYQTPRYLVIGTGKKITLECSQTMGHDKMYWYQQDPGMELHLIHYSYGVNSTEKGDLSSESTVSRIRTEHFPLTLESARPSHTSQYLCASTAGFLPEAFFGQGTRLTVV.

This clonotype was counted between two and nine times. The chain carries TRBV29-1 and TRBJ1-6; D is perhaps TRBD1 (6 bases). Trimming shortened V by 5 bases and J by 13 bases, and 21 bases separated the two germline ends. Germline CDR1 and CDR2: SQVTM and ANQGSEA. The CDR3 length is 14 residues. CDR3 sequence (DNA): TGCAGCGTTCTTGTGGAGGGGACACCTTATCCCCTCCACTTT. As protein: CSVLVEGTPYPLHF.

This chain uses TRBV19 with TRBJ2-7, with 8 bases matching TRBD2. From germline, CDR1 is LNHDA and CDR2 SQIVND (reference sequence). The CDR3 is made up of 15 amino acids. Trimming cost V 3 bases and J 3 bases; bases outside gene matches: 7. CDR3 bases: TGTGCCAGTAGTATCGCGGGGGGCCTCCACTACGAGCAGTACTTC. This gives the protein CASSIAGGLHYEQYF.

In this sample, this clonotype turned up many times. The chain uses TRBV2 and TRBJ2-1, with 8 bases that match TRBD2. CDR3 length: 15 amino acids. The junction had 9 bases not matched to a gene; V was cut back by 6 bases and J by 5 bases. CDR1 is SNHLY, CDR2 FYNNEI, per germline. The CDR3 loop reads CASSRSGAQHNEQFF. CDR3 bases: TGTGCCAGCAGCCGTAGCGGGGCCCAACACAATGAGCAGTTCTTC.

There are many counts of this clonotype. The gene calls are TRBV7-8 and TRBJ2-5; 10 bases line up with TRBD2. The CDR3 is 15 residues long. Germline lookup yields CDR1 SGHVS and CDR2 FQNEAQ. The junction had 9 bases not matched to a gene; V was cut back by 6 bases and J by 5 bases. The CDR3 spells CASRMSGRGAETQYF. CDR3 nucleotide sequence: TGTGCCAGCAGAATGAGCGGGAGGGGCGCGGAGACCCAGTACTTC.

The V and J genes are TRBV4-3 and TRBJ2-7; D not resolved. The V gene's germline CDR1 is LGHNA and CDR2 YSLEER. The V gene lost 0 bases and the J gene lost 0 bases, with 6 bases spanning the gap. This CDR3 has 14 residues. CDR3 region: CASSQEQISYEQYF. The DNA of the CDR3 is TGCGCCAGCAGCCAAGAACAGATCTCCTACGAGCAGTACTTC.

Points on this clonotype: This may arise from a read error, as a much more abundant clone is one base away. V is TRBV24-1 and J is TRBJ2-1, with D possibly matching TRBD1 (6 bases). TRBJ2-7 matches the DNA end more closely, so the J call is doubtful. Per germline, CDR1 KGHDR and CDR2 SFDVKD. The CDR3 has 15 amino acids. The CDR3 region is CATSHPTGAYNEQYF. CDR3 DNA: TGTGCCACCAGTCACCCGACAGGAGCTTACAATGAGCAGTACTTC.

In this sample, this clonotype turned up many times. The J gene is TRBJ1-2, the V gene TRBV12-3 or TRBV12-4; D gene ambiguous. The V gene lost 1 base and the J gene lost 6 bases, with 15 bases spanning the gap. CDR3 size: 15 residues. CDR3 residues: CASSLVVGQRNGYTF. CDR3 DNA: TGTGCCAGCAGTTTAGTGGTCGGGCAGCGTAATGGCTACACCTTC.

This clonotype was seen a handful of times. One base away lies a much larger clone, so this may be a sequencing read error. This chain uses TRBV28 with TRBJ1-5; D not certain. This CDR3 contains 12 residues. Germline assignment: CDR1 MDHEN and CDR2 SYDVKM. The CDR3 sequence is CASTVSNQPRHF. In nucleotides, the CDR3 is TGTGCCAGCACAGTTAGCAATCAGCCCCGGCATTTT.

Many counts were recorded for this clonotype. CDR3 coding DNA: TGCAGCGTTAGCTCGCTGAGGGCCAATGAGCAGTTCTTC. This translates into CSVSSLRANEQFF. The chain recombines TRBV29-1 with TRBJ2-1; D may be TRBD2 (5 bases). This CDR3 region has 13 residues. The germline V gene encodes CDR1 SQVTM and CDR2 ANQGSEA. Trimming cost V 5 bases and J 6 bases, with 14 bases left between them.

Comment on this clonotype: An end of the junction differs from the germline gene, which may be a read error. The chain carries TRBV4-1 and TRBJ2-2; possibly TRBD1 or TRBD2 for D (5 bases each). Germline loops: CDR1 MGHRA, CDR2 YSYEKL. The CDR3 has 12 amino acids. CDR3 in DNA: TGTGCCAGCGACTGGGGGACCGGGGAGCTGTTTTTT. Its protein is CASDWGTGELFF.

This clonotype was counted only a few times. The V and J genes are TRBV12-5 and TRBJ2-7; 7 nucleotides align to TRBD1. The V gene end was trimmed by 7 bases and the J gene end by 2 bases; junction bases not matched to a gene: 8. The length of the CDR3 is 14 residues. Germline CDR1 reads LGHNT; CDR2 reads FRNRAP. CDR3 coding DNA: TGTGCTAGTGTCCAAGGGGGCCGGACCTACGAGCAGTACTTC. This gives the protein CASVQGGRTYEQYF.

This clonotype was observed a handful of times. This chain uses TRBV20-1 with TRBJ2-2; D remains ambiguous. Trimming removed 0 bases from V and 1 base from J, with 18 bases in between. The CDR3 spans 18 residues. CDR1 is DFQATT and CDR2 is SNEGSKA in the germline V gene (reference sequence). CDR3: CSARDRPGYMGNTGELFF. The CDR3 region has the DNA TGCAGTGCTAGAGATCGGCCAGGCTATATGGGGAACACCGGGGAGCTGTTTTTT.

The table lists this clonotype with many counts. J is TRBJ1-4 and V is TRBV20-1, with D possibly matching TRBD1 (6 bases). From germline, CDR1 is DFQATT and CDR2 SNEGSKA (reference sequence). The CDR3 contains 15 residues. V lost 0 bases, J lost 7 bases, and 15 bases lay in between. CDR3 sequence: CSARDIGQGSEKLFF. The CDR3 nucleotides read TGCAGTGCTAGAGATATTGGGCAGGGGAGTGAAAAACTGTTTTTT.

J is TRBJ2-1 and V is TRBV2; TRBD2 might be the D (7 bases). V lost 6 bases and J 11 bases, leaving 32 bases between the germline ends. The CDR3 covers 18 residues. CDR1 SNHLY and CDR2 FYNNEI come from the germline V gene. For the CDR3, the DNA is TGTGCCAGCAGCCAAGATTGGGGGAGGGGGGAGTCTCCCGAGAAGCAGTTCTTC. As protein: CASSQDWGRGESPEKQFF. The variable domain in full, completed from reference TRBV2 and TRBJ2-1, reads EPEVTQTPSHQVTQMGQEVILRCVPISNHLYFYWYRQILGQKVEFLVSFYNNEISEKSEIFDDQFSVERPDGSNFTLKIRSTKLEDSAMYFCASSQDWGRGESPEKQFFGPGTRLTVL.

This clonotype has at least ten counts. The rearrangement joins TRBV28 to TRBJ1-5, with D possibly TRBD1 on 5 matching bases. From germline, CDR1 is MDHEN and CDR2 SYDVKM. Trimming pared 6 bases from V and 4 bases from J, leaving 22 bases between. The CDR3 consists of 17 residues. This chain's CDR3 is CASSLGGITLRNQPQHF. Written as DNA, the CDR3 is TGTGCCAGCAGCCTGGGGGGTATCACCCTAAGGAATCAGCCCCAGCATTTT.

The chain joins TRBV4-1 to TRBJ2-1; no reliable D call. Per germline, CDR1 MGHRA and CDR2 YSYEKL. There are 16 residues in the CDR3. V was clipped by 0 bases and J by 0 bases, with 9 bases between them. CDR3 sequence reads: CASSQDYVSSYNEQFF. The CDR3 nucleotides read TGCGCCAGCAGCCAAGATTACGTATCCTCCTACAATGAGCAGTTCTTC.

The chain is built from TRBV4-1 and TRBJ2-5, with 16 bases matching TRBD2. The CDR3 covers 17 residues. V lost 4 bases to trimming and J lost 7 bases; unmatched junction nucleotides: 9. The germline CDR1 and CDR2 sequences are MGHRA and YSYEKL. CDR3 sequence reads: CASSPRGLAGGPVTQYF. The CDR3 nucleotides are TGCGCCAGCAGCCCACGGGGACTAGCGGGAGGGCCGGTGACCCAGTACTTC.

The chain couples TRBV7-2 to TRBJ1-4, with D possibly TRBD1 on 5 matching bases. Between the trimmed V and J ends, which lost 7 bases and 4 bases, there was a span of 10 bases. This CDR3 contains 13 residues. CDR1 and CDR2 from the germline V gene are SGHTA and FQGNSA. CDR3 loop: CASKVGGNEKLFF. The CDR3, as DNA: TGTGCCAGCAAGGTTGGGGGTAATGAAAAACTGTTTTTT.

This clonotype was recorded at least ten times. The chain employs TRBV12-3 or TRBV12-4 and TRBJ1-2; D unresolved. The ends were cut back, 3 bases at V and 2 bases at J, with 10 bases in the middle. The CDR3 runs to 14 residues. The DNA for the CDR3 is TGTGCCAGCAGTTTCGATGGAAGAAACTATGGCTACACCTTC. Translating it yields CASSFDGRNYGYTF.

V is TRBV20-1 and J is TRBJ2-7; D not certain. V lost 8 bases and J 1 base, leaving 12 bases between the germline ends. The CDR3 covers 12 residues. Germline assignment: CDR1 DFQATT and CDR2 SNEGSKA (reference sequence). The CDR3 sequence: CSSPGYSYEQYF. The CDR3 bases are TGCAGTTCACCCGGATATTCCTACGAGCAGTACTTC.

The chain combines TRBV4-2 with TRBJ1-5; 9 nucleotides agree with TRBD1. After removal of 2 bases from V and 4 bases from J, the junction contained 9 bases not matched to a gene. Germline CDR1 and CDR2: LGHNA and YNFKEQ. The CDR3 extends over 17 amino acids. CDR3 nucleotide sequence: TGTGCCAGCAGCCAATCCCTATCGGGGACAGGGAATCAGCCCCAGCATTTT. Its translation: CASSQSLSGTGNQPQHF.

V is TRBV10-2 and J is TRBJ2-7; D is possibly TRBD2 (6 bases). With 5 bases removed from V and 4 bases from J, the gap between germline ends came to 30 bases. CDR1 and CDR2 (germline): WSHSY, SAAADI. The CDR3 length is 19 residues. In DNA, the CDR3 is TGCGCCAGCAGTCCTCCCTCCGGGACTTCACCGGGACCTCTATACGAGCAGTACTTC. This sequence encodes CASSPPSGTSPGPLYEQYF.

This clonotype was seen repeatedly, ten times or more. The CDR3 loop is CASGLGLAGNEQFF. CDR3 nucleotide sequence: TGTGCTAGTGGTTTGGGGCTAGCTGGCAATGAGCAGTTCTTC. This sequence joins TRBV12-5 and TRBJ2-1, with D maybe TRBD2 (5 bases). CDR1 LGHNT and CDR2 FRNRAP come from the germline V gene. The V and J ends lost 1 base and 6 bases respectively, with 10 bases between them. The CDR3 runs 14 residues.

This clonotype was found many times. The chain couples TRBV2 to TRBJ1-2, with D possibly being TRBD1 (5 bases). The V end was cut by 4 bases, the J end by 6 bases, with 15 bases between. Germline values: CDR1 SNHLY, CDR2 FYNNEI. CDR3 size: 14 residues. The CDR3 spells CASSGSRQGDGYTF. CDR3 nucleotide sequence: TGTGCCAGCAGTGGTAGTCGTCAGGGTGATGGCTACACCTTC.

This clonotype has a count of ten or more. The chain links TRBV28 to TRBJ1-5; D possibly corresponds to TRBD1 (5 bases). Germline V lookup: CDR1 MDHEN, CDR2 SYDVKM. The CDR3 consists of 12 residues. V was trimmed by 2 bases and J by 9 bases, leaving 8 bases between them. CDR3 bases: TGTGCCAGCAGTTTACGGGGCGGGCCCCAGCATTTT. It translates to CASSLRGGPQHF.

CDR3 coding DNA: TGTGCCAGTAGTATCCGGACAGCCTCTGGAAACACCATATATTTT. It encodes CASSIRTASGNTIYF. The J gene is TRBJ1-3, the V gene TRBV19; a weak D match, TRBD1 (6 bases). V gave up 3 bases and J gave up 0 bases, with 9 bases separating them. From germline, CDR1 is LNHDA and CDR2 SQIVND (reference sequence). CDR3 length equals 15 residues. The full variable domain, rest sourced from reference TRBV19 and TRBJ1-3, is DGGITQSPKYLFRKEGQNVTLSCEQNLNHDAMYWYRQDPGQGLRLIYYSQIVNDFQKGDIAEGYSVSREKKESFPLTVTSAQKNPTAFYLCASSIRTASGNTIYFGEGSWLTVV.

This clonotype was found a few times. This rearrangement joins TRBV25-1 to TRBJ2-5; TRBD1 matches at 9 bases. The V gene end was trimmed by 1 base and the J gene end by 4 bases; junction bases not matched to a gene: 7. The germline gives CDR1 MGHDK, CDR2 SYGVNS. The CDR3 runs 16 residues. In nucleotides, the CDR3 is TGTGCCAGCAGTGAATCTACAGGGGGCACTCGAGAGACCCAGTACTTC. Protein: CASSESTGGTRETQYF.

At least ten counts were recorded for this clonotype. The V call is TRBV28, the J call TRBJ1-2; D gene uncertain. The CDR3 length is 14 residues. V lost 3 bases and J lost 6, with 14 bases in between. CDR1 and CDR2 from the germline V gene are MDHEN and SYDVKM. CDR3 coding DNA: TGTGCCAGCAGTTTCAATGAGGCTTTGGATGGCTACACCTTC. It is translated as CASSFNEALDGYTF.

This clonotype was picked up many times. The J gene is TRBJ1-1, the V gene TRBV7-9; weak D call: TRBD1 (6 bases). V dropped 4 bases and J dropped 2 bases, with 17 bases sitting between them. This CDR3 contains 16 residues. Germline assignment: CDR1 SEHNR and CDR2 FQNEAQ (reference sequence). CDR3 protein: CASSSAGGRANTEAFF. The CDR3 DNA reads TGTGCCAGCAGCTCCGCCGGGGGCAGGGCTAACACTGAAGCTTTCTTT.

This clonotype was recorded at least ten times. The chain recombines TRBV3-1 with TRBJ2-1, with 9 bases identical to TRBD2. The CDR3 loop spans 16 amino acids. The junction had 9 bases not matched to a gene; V was cut back by 6 bases and J by 3 bases. CDR1 LGHDT and CDR2 YNNKEL come from the germline V gene (reference sequence). The CDR3 sequence: CASSIDSGSGYNEQFF. The CDR3 bases are TGTGCCAGCAGTATAGATAGCGGGAGCGGCTACAATGAGCAGTTCTTC.

Ten or more counts support this clonotype. This chain uses TRBV12-3 or TRBV12-4 with TRBJ2-1, with D possibly TRBD2 on 6 matching bases. The V end was cut by 7 bases, the J end by 12 bases, with 13 bases between. CDR3 length: 11 residues. The CDR3 DNA reads as TGTGCCAGCATGGACGGGCGGGGGCAGTTCTTC. Its translation: CASMDGRGQFF.